This T cell receptor (beta chain) was sequenced during a study of low-dose radiotherapy and immunotherapy resistance in tumors (dated by TCRdb to 2022 to 2024). Study-level background: Cohort 1 received 0.5 Gy per fraction every 2 weeks, with a prescribed total PTV dose of 6.5 Gy. For Cohort 2, the dose was 1 Gy per fraction given every two weeks, adding up to 13 Gy in total across 26 weeks. Nivolumab was administered intravenously as a 240 mg flat dose every two weeks, and ipilimumab was administered intravenously at 1 mg/kg every six weeks. Intravenous cyclophosphamide at 200 mg/m2 was administered every two weeks, one day ahead of each radiation and immunotherapy administration. Starting on cycle 1 day 1, patients took 300 mg of aspirin by mouth once a day for four cycles. The trial did not randomize participants into treatment groups. Eight patients were included in the translational analysis: three from the first dose cohort and the first five from the second dose cohort.

Sequencing took place on an Illumina HiSeq 2500. Superscript III and a set of TRAV- and TRBV-specific primers were used to synthesize first-strand cDNA, so that both TCRalpha and TCRbeta chains were covered. A roughly 19-cycle PCR with Phusion amplified the TCRs, pairing a constant-region primer with the adapter that was attached to the V primers. Amplification of the isolated mRNA was done with the MessageAmp II aRNA Amplification Kit, which involved an approximately 16-hour in vitro transcription at 37 degrees C. The Dynabeads mRNA DIRECT Purification Kit was used to isolate mRNA for TCR sequencing. Indexed Illumina adapters were added in a second Phusion PCR of around 27 cycles, and the PCR products were purified with AMPure XP beads. Concerning the study's data processing: Custom Perl scripts pooled TCR sequences encoding the same protein, removed out-of-frame sequences and computed each clonotype's abundance. TCR sequences supported by only a single read were excluded from analysis. The metrics used to describe the repertoires included Shannon entropy, Gini index, clonality, richness, and the frequency of TCRs shared between repertoires. TCRdb itself trimmed the public reads at Q25 with fastp, ran MiXCR and retained productive beta chains. Every entry covers one CDR3 protein and lists the most common genes and DNA from its rows. In this record, the V and J calls reflect TCRdb's handling and not the investigators' own analysis. The sample yields some 100,000 distinct CDR3 sequences; roughly 20% were counted once. The ten most abundant clones make up about 13% of the sample.

The time point label for this specimen denotes: after trial treatment. In the paper's terms, the treatment or condition label means: LDRT plus nivolumab, ipilimumab, low-dose cyclophosphamide and aspirin (RACIN trial). The donors took part in RACIN, a single-arm, phase I, dose-escalation trial that combined nivolumab, ipilimumab, aspirin, low-dose cyclophosphamide and low-dose radiotherapy. Eligible patients had advanced, TIL-negative solid tumors. This clonotype was observed many times. Its antigen remains undetermined. Base-call qualities are not available, and no considerably larger clone is one nucleotide away. The material was PBMCs, obtained after low-dose radiotherapy plus immunotherapy. This receptor was identified in a female donor with ovarian cancer.

In nucleotides, the sequence is TGTGCCAGCAGTGAGATGATAGCAGGGAATCAGCCCCAGCATTTT. This codes for CASSEMIAGNQPQHF. This chain is built from TRBV2 and TRBJ1-5; the D segment could be TRBD1, given 5 matching bases. CDR1 and CDR2, per the germline V gene, are SNHLY and FYNNEI. The trim is 3 bases for V and 4 bases for J, with a gap of 13 bases between the germline ends. CDR3 length: 15 amino acids, cysteine to phenylalanine. Only the CDR3 portion is preserved as DNA: 45 bases, with reading frame beginning at the first base.